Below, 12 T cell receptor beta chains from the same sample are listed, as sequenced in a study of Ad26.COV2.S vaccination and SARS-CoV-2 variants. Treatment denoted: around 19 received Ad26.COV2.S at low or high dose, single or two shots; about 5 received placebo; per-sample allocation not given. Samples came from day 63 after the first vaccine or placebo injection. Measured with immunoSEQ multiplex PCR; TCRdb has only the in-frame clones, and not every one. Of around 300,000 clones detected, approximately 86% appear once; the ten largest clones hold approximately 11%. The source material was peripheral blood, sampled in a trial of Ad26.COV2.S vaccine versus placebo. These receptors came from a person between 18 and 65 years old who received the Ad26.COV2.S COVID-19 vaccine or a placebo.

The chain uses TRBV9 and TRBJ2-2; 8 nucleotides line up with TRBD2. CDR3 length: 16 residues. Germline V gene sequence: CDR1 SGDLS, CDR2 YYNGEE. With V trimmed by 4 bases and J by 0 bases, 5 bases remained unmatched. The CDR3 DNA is TGTGCCAGCAGCTTTGGCGGGGGGCCGAACACCGGGGAGCTGTTTTTT. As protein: CASSFGGGPNTGELFF.

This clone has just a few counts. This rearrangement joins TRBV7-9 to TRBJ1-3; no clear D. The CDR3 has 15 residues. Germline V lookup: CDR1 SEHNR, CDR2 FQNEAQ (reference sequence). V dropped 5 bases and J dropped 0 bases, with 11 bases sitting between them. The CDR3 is CASSPSGSSGNTIYF. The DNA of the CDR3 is TGTGCCAGCAGCCCTTCGGGGTCCTCTGGAAACACCATATATTTT.

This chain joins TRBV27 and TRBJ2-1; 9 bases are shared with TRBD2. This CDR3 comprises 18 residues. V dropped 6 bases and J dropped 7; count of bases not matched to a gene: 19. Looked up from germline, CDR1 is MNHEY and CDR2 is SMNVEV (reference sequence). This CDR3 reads CASSPWRAGGFGGNEQFF. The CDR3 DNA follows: TGTGCCAGCAGCCCTTGGAGAGCGGGGGGCTTTGGGGGGAATGAGCAGTTCTTC.

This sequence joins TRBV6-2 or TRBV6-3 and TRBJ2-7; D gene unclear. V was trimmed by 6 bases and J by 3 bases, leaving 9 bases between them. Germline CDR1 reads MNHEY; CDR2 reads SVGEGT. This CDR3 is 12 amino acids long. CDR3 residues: CASSLQNYEQYF. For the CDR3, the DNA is TGTGCCAGCAGCCTACAGAACTACGAGCAGTACTTC.

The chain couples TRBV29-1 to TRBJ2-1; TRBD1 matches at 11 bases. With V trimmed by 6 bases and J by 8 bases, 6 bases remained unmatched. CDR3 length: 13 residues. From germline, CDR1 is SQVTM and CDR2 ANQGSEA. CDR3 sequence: CSVPDRGHDEQFF. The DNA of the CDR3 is TGCAGCGTACCGGACAGGGGGCATGATGAGCAGTTCTTC.

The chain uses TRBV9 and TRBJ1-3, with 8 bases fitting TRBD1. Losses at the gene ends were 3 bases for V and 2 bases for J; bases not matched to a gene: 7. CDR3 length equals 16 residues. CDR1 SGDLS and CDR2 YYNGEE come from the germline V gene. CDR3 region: CASSAQTGDPGNTIYF. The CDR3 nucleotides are TGTGCCAGCAGCGCCCAGACAGGGGACCCTGGAAACACCATATATTTT. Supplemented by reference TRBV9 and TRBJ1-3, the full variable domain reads DSGVTQTPKHLITATGQRVTLRCSPRSGDLSVYWYQQSLDQGLQFLIQYYNGEERAKGNILERFSAQQFPDLHSELNLSSLELGDSALYFCASSAQTGDPGNTIYFGEGSWLTVV.

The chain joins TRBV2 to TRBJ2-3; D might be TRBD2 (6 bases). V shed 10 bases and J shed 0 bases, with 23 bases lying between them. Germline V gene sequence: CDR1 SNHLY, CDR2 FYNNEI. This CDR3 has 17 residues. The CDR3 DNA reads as TGTGCCAATCGGGGCCCGGAGGGATTGAGGAGCACAGATACGCAGTATTTT. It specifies CANRGPEGLRSTDTQYF.

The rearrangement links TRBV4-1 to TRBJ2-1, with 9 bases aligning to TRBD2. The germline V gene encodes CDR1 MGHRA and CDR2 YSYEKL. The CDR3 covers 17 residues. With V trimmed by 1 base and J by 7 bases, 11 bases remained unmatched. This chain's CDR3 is CASSQVPAGGPLNEQFF. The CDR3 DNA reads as TGCGCCAGCAGCCAAGTCCCGGCGGGAGGGCCCTTGAATGAGCAGTTCTTC.

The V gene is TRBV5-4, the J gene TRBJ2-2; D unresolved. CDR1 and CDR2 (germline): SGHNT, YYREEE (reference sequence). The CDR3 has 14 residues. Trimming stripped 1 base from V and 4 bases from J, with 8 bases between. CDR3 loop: CASSLLAATGELFF. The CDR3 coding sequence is TGTGCCAGCAGCTTGCTCGCTGCCACCGGGGAGCTGTTTTTT. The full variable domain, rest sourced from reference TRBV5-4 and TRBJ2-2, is ETGVTQSPTHLIKTRGQQVTLRCSSQSGHNTVSWYQQALGQGPQFIFQYYREEENGRGNFPPRFSGLQFPNYSSELNVNALELDDSALYLCASSLLAATGELFFGEGSRLTVL.

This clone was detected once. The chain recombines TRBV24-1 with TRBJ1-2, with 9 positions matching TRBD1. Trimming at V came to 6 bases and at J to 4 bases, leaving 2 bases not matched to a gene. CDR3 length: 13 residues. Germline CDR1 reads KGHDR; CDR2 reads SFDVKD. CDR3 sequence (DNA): TGTGCCACCAGTCCGGACAGGGGCTATGGCTACACCTTC. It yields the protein CATSPDRGYGYTF.

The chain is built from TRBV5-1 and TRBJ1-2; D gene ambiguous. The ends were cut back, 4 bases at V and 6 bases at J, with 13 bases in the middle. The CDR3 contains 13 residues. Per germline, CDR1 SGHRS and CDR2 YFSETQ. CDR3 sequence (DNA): TGCGCCAGCAGCGACGGGATATCCCATGGCTACACCTTC. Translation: CASSDGISHGYTF.

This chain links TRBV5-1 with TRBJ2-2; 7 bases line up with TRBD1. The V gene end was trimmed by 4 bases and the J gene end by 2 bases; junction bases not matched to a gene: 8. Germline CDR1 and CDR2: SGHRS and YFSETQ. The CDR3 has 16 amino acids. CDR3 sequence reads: CASSPSGTANTGELFF. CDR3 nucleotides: TGCGCCAGCAGCCCCTCCGGGACAGCAAACACCGGGGAGCTGTTTTTT.